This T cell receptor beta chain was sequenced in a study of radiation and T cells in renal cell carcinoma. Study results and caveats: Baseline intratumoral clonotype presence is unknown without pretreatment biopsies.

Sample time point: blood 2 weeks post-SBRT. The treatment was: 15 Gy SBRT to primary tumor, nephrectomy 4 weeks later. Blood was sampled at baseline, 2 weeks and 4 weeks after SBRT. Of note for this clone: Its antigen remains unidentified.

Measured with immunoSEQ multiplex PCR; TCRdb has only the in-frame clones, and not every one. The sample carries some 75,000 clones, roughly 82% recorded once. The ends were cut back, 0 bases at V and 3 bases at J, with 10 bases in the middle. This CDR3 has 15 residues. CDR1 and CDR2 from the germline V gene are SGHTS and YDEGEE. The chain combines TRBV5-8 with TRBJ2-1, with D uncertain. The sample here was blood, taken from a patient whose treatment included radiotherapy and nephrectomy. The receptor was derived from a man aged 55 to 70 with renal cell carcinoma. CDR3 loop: CASSLAGQVYNEQFF. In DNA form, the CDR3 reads TGTGCCAGCAGCTTGGCCGGGCAGGTCTACAATGAGCAGTTCTTC.